This T cell receptor beta chain appears in the sequencing data of a study of T cell responses to AZD1222 COVID-19 vaccine. The data were produced by immunoSEQ multiplex PCR, yet TCRdb's version contains in-frame clones alone and is incomplete. The sample has more than 150,000 clones, more than 85% seen once. CDR1 LNHDA and CDR2 SQIVND come from the germline V gene (reference sequence). The CDR3 length is 15 residues. V was pared by 3 bases and J by 1 base, with 10 bases between. Here the sequenced sample was peripheral blood, taken on day 0 of AZD1222 vaccination. The receptor comes from an adult in good health. V is TRBV19 and J is TRBJ2-1; D is uncertain. The CDR3 spells CASSIGGGSYNEQFF. The CDR3 DNA reads as TGTGCCAGTAGTATTGGTGGCGGATCCTACAATGAGCAGTTCTTC.